A single sample is the source of the 24 T cell receptor beta chains below, sequenced in a study of response to subunit inactivated influenza vaccine. One entry per CDR3 protein, called by TCRdb with MiXCR from the RT-PCR reads. The sample yields 550,000 to 600,000 distinct CDR3 sequences, 10% to 15% seen once. The sequenced sample was PBMCs from blood, obtained on the day of vaccination. These receptors originate from a man in his fifties who received an inactivated influenza vaccine.

This clonotype turned up a few times. V usage is TRBV11-3 and J usage is TRBJ2-2; 12 positions agree with TRBD2. Looked up from germline, CDR1 is SGHNT and CDR2 is YENEEA. This CDR3 spans 17 amino acids. After removal of 4 bases from V and 0 bases from J, the junction contained 3 bases not matched to a gene. The DNA of the CDR3 is TGTGCCAGCAGCTCCCGGACTAGCGGGACGAACACCGGGGAGCTGTTTTTT. Its protein is CASSSRTSGTNTGELFF.

This clonotype was counted a few times. The J gene is TRBJ1-1, the V gene TRBV10-3; maybe TRBD1 (6 bases). Between the trimmed V and J ends, which lost 3 bases and 0 bases, there was a span of 8 bases. Germline values: CDR1 ENHRY, CDR2 SYGVKD. The CDR3 length is 14 residues. The CDR3 coding sequence is TGTGCCATCAGTGAAACAGGGTTGAACACTGAAGCTTTCTTT. Translated, it gives CAISETGLNTEAFF.

The chain carries TRBV29-1 and TRBJ2-2; no clear D. V gave up 0 bases and J gave up 5 bases, with 7 bases separating them. Germline V lookup: CDR1 SQVTM, CDR2 ANQGSEA. The CDR3 consists of 13 residues. CDR3 protein: CSVEDLRTGELFF. CDR3 in DNA: TGCAGCGTTGAAGATCTCAGGACCGGGGAGCTGTTTTTT.

This clonotype occurred many times. The chain has TRBV12-3 or TRBV12-4 and TRBJ2-3; 8 bases align to TRBD2. With V trimmed by 5 bases and J by 2 bases, 9 bases remained unmatched. The CDR3 contains 16 residues. In nucleotides, the CDR3 is TGTGCCAGCAGTGAGCCGGGACTAGGAAACACAGATACGCAGTATTTT. Translated, it gives CASSEPGLGNTDTQYF.

This clonotype was picked up a small number of times. This chain joins TRBV4-2 and TRBJ2-1, with a tentative D call TRBD1 (5 bases). The V end was cut by 2 bases, the J end by 4 bases, with 9 bases between. Germline CDR1 and CDR2: LGHNA and YNFKEQ. This CDR3 region has 14 residues. This CDR3 is CASSQNRQYNEQFF. The CDR3 nucleotides are TGTGCCAGCAGCCAAAACAGACAGTACAATGAGCAGTTCTTC.

As regards this clonotype: An end of the junction differs from the germline gene, which may be a read error. This chain joins TRBV7-2 and TRBJ2-2, with unresolved D. The CDR3 loop spans 15 amino acids. Per germline, CDR1 SGHTA and CDR2 FQGNSA. In DNA form, the CDR3 reads TGTGCCAGCAGCTTAGGCGTATGGAACCCCGGGGAGCTGTTTTTT. Translating gives CASSLGVWNPGELFF.

This chain joins TRBV12-3 or TRBV12-4 and TRBJ2-1; D is unresolved. V was shortened by 6 bases and J by 6 bases, with 12 bases between the two germline ends. This CDR3 has 13 residues. The CDR3 DNA reads as TGTGCCAGCAGCTTTAGATCGGGCAATGAGCAGTTCTTC. It codes for CASSFRSGNEQFF.

V is TRBV4-2 and J is TRBJ2-7; no definite D call. The CDR3 consists of 13 residues. Germline V gene data show CDR1 as LGHNA and CDR2 as YNFKEQ. V was trimmed by 10 bases and J by 6 bases, leaving 19 bases between them. The CDR3 DNA is TGTGCCATGGGCCCCGGGCTCCTCTGCGAGCAGTACTTC. This sequence encodes CAMGPGLLCEQYF.

This clonotype was detected ten times or more. The rearrangement links TRBV6-5 to TRBJ2-5; 14 bases are shared with TRBD2. V lost 0 bases to trimming and J lost 5 bases; unmatched junction nucleotides: 2. Looked up from germline, CDR1 is MNHEY and CDR2 is SVGAGI. This CDR3 region has 16 residues. The CDR3 sequence is CASSYSGTSGGETQYF. The CDR3 nucleotides read TGTGCCAGCAGTTACTCTGGGACTAGCGGGGGTGAGACCCAGTACTTC.

In regard to this clonotype: The limits of the CDR3 on the DNA are not certain, so only TCRdb's listed CDR3 is given. This chain connects TRBV7-3 to TRBJ2-5; TRBD1, the D gene given by the table, was not confirmed from the DNA. The CDR3 is 18 amino acids long, termini counted. The germline gives CDR1 SGHTA, CDR2 FQGTGA. CDR3 sequence: CASSLTSGRGERWETQYF.

CDR3 DNA: TGTGCCAGCAGCCCCCTCATCGGAGCCCCTTTCGAGCTGTTTTTT. Protein sequence: CASSPLIGAPFELFF. The chain has TRBV7-9 and TRBJ2-2, with D uncertain. Trimming pared 5 bases from V and 11 bases from J, leaving 21 bases between. Germline V CDR1 and CDR2: SEHNR, FQNEAQ (reference sequence). There are 15 residues in the CDR3.

This chain uses TRBV5-5 with TRBJ2-2; TRBD1 aligns across 8 bases. Germline V CDR1 and CDR2: SGHKS, YYEKEE (reference sequence). This CDR3 is built from 17 residues. The V segment lost 4 bases and the J segment 4 bases; nucleotides outside the gene matches: 12. CDR3 residues: CASSDPTRQGRTGELFF. DNA for the CDR3: TGTGCCAGCAGCGATCCTACCCGACAGGGGCGCACCGGGGAGCTGTTTTTT.

The rearrangement uses TRBV2 and TRBJ2-3, with TRBD2 as a possible D gene (6 bases). The CDR3 length is 16 residues. V was trimmed by 5 bases and J by 5 bases, leaving 20 bases between them. Germline-derived CDR1 and CDR2 are SNHLY and FYNNEI. CDR3 in DNA: TGTGCCAGCAGTACCAGACTTGGCGGGGTCGGAGATACGCAGTATTTT. Its translation: CASSTRLGGVGDTQYF.

This clonotype has more than one count but fewer than ten. The chain joins TRBV5-1 to TRBJ2-7; D may match TRBD1 or TRBD2 (6 bases each). Trimming left V 0 bases short and J 6 bases short, with 13 bases between. Germline CDR1 and CDR2: SGHRS and YFSETQ. The CDR3 spans 14 residues. The CDR3 nucleotides read TGCGCCAGCAGCTTGGACAGGGAGGCGGGCGAGCAGTACTTC. Residues: CASSLDREAGEQYF.

This clonotype was seen only a few times. This rearrangement joins TRBV6-1 to TRBJ1-2; 12 bases map to TRBD1. CDR3 length: 16 amino acids. V dropped 2 bases and J dropped 8; count of bases not matched to a gene: 9. The V gene's germline CDR1 is MNHNS and CDR2 SASEGT. The CDR3 coding sequence is TGTGCCAGCAGTGAATTCCTCCGGGACAGGGGGCCCGGCTACACCTTC. It specifies CASSEFLRDRGPGYTF.

This clonotype was observed a handful of times. The V and J genes are TRBV18 and TRBJ2-1, with D perhaps TRBD2 (6 bases). V dropped 1 base and J dropped 10 bases, with 14 bases sitting between them. CDR3 size: 14 residues. Germline assignment: CDR1 KGHSH and CDR2 LQKENI. CDR3 residues: CASSPRREGSEQFF. In DNA form, the CDR3 reads TGTGCCAGCTCACCACGGCGGGAAGGGTCGGAGCAGTTCTTC.

This clonotype has a count of ten or more. V usage is TRBV27 and J usage is TRBJ2-7; 9 bases align to TRBD2. CDR1 is MNHEY and CDR2 is SMNVEV in the germline V gene (reference sequence). V lost 2 bases and J lost 7; bases outside the gene matches: 6. The CDR3 covers 14 residues. CDR3 in DNA: TGTGCCAGCAGTTTAGTAGCGGGAGCAGGGGAGCAGTACTTC. Amino acids: CASSLVAGAGEQYF.

This clonotype was detected a few times. The V call is TRBV20-1, the J call TRBJ2-2; TRBD2 aligns across 8 bases. CDR3 size: 13 residues. The germline gives CDR1 DFQATT, CDR2 SNEGSKA (reference sequence). V trimming: 8 bases; J trimming: 7 bases; junction bases outside the gene matches: 9. CDR3 residues: CSLGGGIGGELFF. CDR3 bases: TGCAGTCTCGGGGGGGGTATCGGCGGGGAGCTGTTTTTT.

This clonotype appeared a few times. The chain combines TRBV5-5 with TRBJ2-1; D might be TRBD1 (5 bases). Germline V gene sequence: CDR1 SGHKS, CDR2 YYEKEE (reference sequence). This CDR3 has 16 residues. The V end was cut by 1 base, the J end by 6 bases, with 17 bases between. The CDR3 spells CASSLYRAGMGNEQFF. The CDR3 DNA reads as TGTGCCAGCAGCTTGTACCGGGCAGGGATGGGCAATGAGCAGTTCTTC.

The V gene is TRBV25-1, the J gene TRBJ2-1; D unresolved. Trimming removed 8 bases from V and 2 bases from J, with 13 bases in between. This CDR3 comprises 14 residues. The germline V gene has CDR1 MGHDK and CDR2 SYGVNS. CDR3 loop: CASGSGLTYNEQFF. The CDR3 DNA follows: TGTGCCAGCGGATCGGGCCTCACCTACAATGAGCAGTTCTTC.

This clonotype has a single count. This chain uses TRBV28 with TRBJ2-2; 9 nucleotides align to TRBD2. The germline gives CDR1 MDHEN, CDR2 SYDVKM. The CDR3 sequence is 15 residues long. V gave up 8 bases and J gave up 2 bases; unmatched junction bases: 6. The CDR3 loop is CASVTGLANTGELFF. The CDR3 DNA is TGTGCCAGCGTTACGGGACTAGCCAACACCGGGGAGCTGTTTTTT.

The chain combines TRBV5-1 with TRBJ2-1; no definite D call. Trimming removed 5 bases from V and 0 bases from J, with 12 bases in between. Looked up from germline, CDR1 is SGHRS and CDR2 is YFSETQ. This CDR3 has 15 amino acids. The CDR3 DNA reads as TGCGCCAGCAGAGCCGGGCCGAGCTCCTACAATGAGCAGTTCTTC. Encoded protein: CASRAGPSSYNEQFF.

This clonotype was counted only a few times. The chain carries TRBV7-9 and TRBJ2-1; a weak D match, TRBD2 (5 bases). The CDR3 runs 15 residues. Germline values: CDR1 SEHNR, CDR2 FQNEAQ (reference sequence). Trimming removed 5 bases from V and 10 bases from J, with 21 bases in between. CDR3 sequence: CASSPKLYGVGEQFF. CDR3 in DNA: TGTGCCAGCAGCCCAAAACTTTACGGGGTTGGGGAGCAGTTCTTC.

This chain joins TRBV28 and TRBJ2-7; TRBD2 matches at 8 bases. The CDR3 extends over 14 amino acids. Germline loops: CDR1 MDHEN, CDR2 SYDVKM. Unmatched junction bases numbered 12, after V lost 7 bases and J lost 7 bases. The CDR3 DNA reads as TGTGCCAGCACCCCCGGGGGGGGCCCGCGGGAGCAGTACTTC. It encodes CASTPGGGPREQYF.